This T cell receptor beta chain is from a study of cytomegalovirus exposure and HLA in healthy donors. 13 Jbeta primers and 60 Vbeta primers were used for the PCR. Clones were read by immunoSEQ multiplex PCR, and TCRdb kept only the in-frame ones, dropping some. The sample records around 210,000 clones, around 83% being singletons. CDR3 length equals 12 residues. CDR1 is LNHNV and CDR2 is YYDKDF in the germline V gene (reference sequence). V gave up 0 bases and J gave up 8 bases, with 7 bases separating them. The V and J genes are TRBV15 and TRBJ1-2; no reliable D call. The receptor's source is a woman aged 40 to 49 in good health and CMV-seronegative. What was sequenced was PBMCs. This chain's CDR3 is CATSRDNRGYTF. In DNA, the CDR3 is TGTGCCACCAGCAGAGATAACCGGGGCTACACCTTC.